This T cell receptor (beta chain) was observed in a study of cytotoxic CD8 clonotypes in ibrutinib-treated CLL. Study information: Partial responders around 24, complete 2; approximately 12 progressed and some 15 stayed in remission by median around 6 years. Study-wide results and caveats: There were few public clonotypes, and on treatment they contracted or stayed stable.

V shed 4 bases and J shed 2 bases, with 15 bases lying between them. CDR1 and CDR2 (germline): SGHRS, YFSETQ. There are 16 residues in the CDR3. On this clone itself: What it binds is unknown.

The sequencing depth, 1 in 200,000 to 1 in 1 million T cells, was the target. Sequencing used immunoSEQ multiplex PCR; TCRdb keeps in-frame clones, though not all of them. Seen here are hundreds of thousands of clones, roughly 70% observed once, and the top ten hold approximately 15%. The TCR comes from a human donor with chronic lymphocytic leukemia. The starting material was PBMCs, obtained after 24 months of ibrutinib treatment. The rearrangement links TRBV5-1 to TRBJ2-2; tentative D call: TRBD1 (5 bases). CDR3 in DNA: TGCGCCAGCAGCCGGCCCGAGACAGACAACACCGGGGAGCTGTTTTTT. It codes for CASSRPETDNTGELFF.